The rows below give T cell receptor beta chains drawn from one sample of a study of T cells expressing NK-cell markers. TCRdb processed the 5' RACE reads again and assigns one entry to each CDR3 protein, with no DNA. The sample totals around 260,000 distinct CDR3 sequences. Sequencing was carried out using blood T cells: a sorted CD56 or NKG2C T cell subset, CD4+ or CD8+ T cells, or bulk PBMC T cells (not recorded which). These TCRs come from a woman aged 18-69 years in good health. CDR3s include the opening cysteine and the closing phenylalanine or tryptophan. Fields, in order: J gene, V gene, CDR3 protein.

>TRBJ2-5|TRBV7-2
CASSPYGPGETQYF
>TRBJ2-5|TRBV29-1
CSVEGTDNQETQYF
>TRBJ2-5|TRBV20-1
CSAPPSGHQETQYF
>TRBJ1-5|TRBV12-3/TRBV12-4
CASSLRQAVNQPQHF
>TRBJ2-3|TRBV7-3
CASSLFGATDTQYF
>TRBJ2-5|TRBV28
CASSLGGAGVGETQYF
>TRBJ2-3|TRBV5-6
CASSLPRGLGTDTQYF
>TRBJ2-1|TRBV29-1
CSVDRGSRNEQFF
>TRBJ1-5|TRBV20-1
CSARAGGQGNNQPQHF
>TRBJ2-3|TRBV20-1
CSARDPRERTDTQYF
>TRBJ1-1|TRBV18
CASSAGLMNTEAFF